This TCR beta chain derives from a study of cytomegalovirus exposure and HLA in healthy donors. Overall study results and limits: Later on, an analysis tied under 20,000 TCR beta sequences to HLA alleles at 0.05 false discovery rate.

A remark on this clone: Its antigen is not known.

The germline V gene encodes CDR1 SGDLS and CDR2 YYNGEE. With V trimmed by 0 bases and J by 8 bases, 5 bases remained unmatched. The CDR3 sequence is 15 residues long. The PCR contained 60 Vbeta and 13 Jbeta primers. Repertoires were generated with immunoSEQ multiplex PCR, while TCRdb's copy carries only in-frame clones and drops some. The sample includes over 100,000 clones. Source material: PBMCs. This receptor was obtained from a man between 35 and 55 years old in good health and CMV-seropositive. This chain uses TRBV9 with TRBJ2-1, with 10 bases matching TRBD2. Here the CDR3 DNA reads TGTGCCAGCAGCGTAGCAGCGGGAGGGCCGGATGAGCAGTTCTTC. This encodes CASSVAAGGPDEQFF.